The sequence of this TCR beta chain was determined in a study of T cell repertoires in cytomegalovirus infection. Study-wide context: CMV epitopes, recently identified HLA-C-restricted and well-studied HLA-B-restricted, were used. Public signatures in TCR beta pointed to CMV infection and matching HLA type. Overall study findings and caveats: HLA-C-restricted CMV clonotypes gave the most frequent clonotype in two of eight donors.

Of note for this clonotype: Its antigen is as yet unknown.

In TCRdb, the reads were re-called with MiXCR into one record per CDR3 protein. The sample holds about 890,000 distinct CDR3 sequences, around 31% seen once. V gave up 0 bases and J gave up 0 bases; unmatched junction bases: 8. The CDR3 has 21 amino acids. Germline CDR1 MNHEY, CDR2 SVGAGI. The rearrangement links TRBV6-5 to TRBJ2-2; 15 nucleotides agree with TRBD2. The origin of this receptor is a human donor in good health (CMV status not recorded). Some clones in this sample may be carry-over from other donors' samples. Sample: cultured CD8+ T cells from PBMCs, taken from culture after CMV antigen stimulation. As DNA, the CDR3 is TGTGCCAGCAGTTACTCGAAAGGACTAGCGGGGGGGTTCGCGAACACCGGGGAGCTGTTTTTT. Translated, it gives CASSYSKGLAGGFANTGELFF.